The 8 T cell receptor beta chains below were found in one sample sequenced in a study of post-analysis software for immune sequencing data. Findings and limits, study-wide: Five or six TRBV segments were more frequent in patients than controls; TRBV5-6, TRBV5-1 and TRBV20-1 belonged to this group.

No antigen has been identified for these receptors. Prepared TCR beta cDNA libraries contained unique molecular identifiers. TCRdb re-analysed the PCR reads in MiXCR, keeping a single row per CDR3 protein. The sample contains 750,000 to 950,000 distinct CDR3 sequences, around 42% of which appear only once. Sequences were obtained from blood. These receptors came from a girl under 18 with multiple sclerosis.

This clonotype was counted a few times. V usage is TRBV28 and J usage is TRBJ2-7, with D tentatively TRBD2 (7 bases). The germline V gene encodes CDR1 MDHEN and CDR2 SYDVKM. This CDR3 comprises 15 residues. The germline V and J ends were trimmed by 5 bases and 2 bases, with 16 bases remaining between them. CDR3 loop: CASSPTGLAAYEQYF. The CDR3 coding sequence is TGTGCCAGCAGTCCGACAGGCCTAGCGGCCTACGAGCAGTACTTC.

This chain joins TRBV12-3 or TRBV12-4 and TRBJ2-5; maybe TRBD2 (5 bases). With 6 bases removed from V and 5 bases from J, the gap between germline ends came to 16 bases. This CDR3 is 14 amino acids long. This CDR3 reads CASSPPSGSETQYF. The CDR3 region has the DNA TGTGCCAGCAGCCCTCCTTCGGGGTCGGAGACCCAGTACTTC.

V and J are TRBV29-1 and TRBJ1-1; D uncertain. CDR1 and CDR2 from the germline V gene are SQVTM and ANQGSEA. Trimming cost V 7 bases and J 2 bases, with 5 bases left between them. The CDR3 is 10 amino acids. CDR3 loop: CSGHNTEAFF. The CDR3 coding sequence is TGCAGCGGGCACAACACTGAAGCTTTCTTT.

This clonotype occurred once. This chain connects TRBV6-2 or TRBV6-3 to TRBJ1-2; the D gene is possibly TRBD1 (6 bases). Trimming pared 7 bases from V and 8 bases from J, leaving 20 bases between. The CDR3 has 14 amino acids. Germline-derived CDR1 and CDR2 are MNHEY and SVGEGT. The CDR3 coding sequence is TGTGCCAGCATCCGGGGGCCTAACCTGGGAGGCTACACCTTC. Protein sequence: CASIRGPNLGGYTF.

CDR3 coding DNA: TGTGCCAGCAGCCCGCGGACTAGTGTATCCAAAAACATTCAGTACTTC. The encoded protein is CASSPRTSVSKNIQYF. The genes are TRBV7-8 and TRBJ2-4, with TRBD2 matching 7 bases. The germline V gene has CDR1 SGHVS and CDR2 FQNEAQ. The CDR3 runs 16 residues. Losses at the gene ends were 5 bases for V and 2 bases for J; bases not matched to a gene: 9.

The chain is built from TRBV5-1 and TRBJ1-5; D gene uncertain. This CDR3 is 15 amino acids long. The V gene lost 4 bases and the J gene lost 1 base, with 12 bases spanning the gap. Germline values: CDR1 SGHRS, CDR2 YFSETQ. This CDR3 is CASSDGSGSNQPQHF. CDR3 bases: TGCGCCAGCAGCGACGGGTCTGGGAGCAATCAGCCCCAGCATTTT.

The V call is TRBV7-3, the J call TRBJ2-3; 7 nucleotides match TRBD1. CDR1 is SGHTA and CDR2 is FQGTGA in the germline V gene. The CDR3 runs to 13 residues. The junction had 3 bases not matched to a gene; V was cut back by 4 bases and J by 5 bases. The CDR3 protein is CASSWDSLDTQYF. In DNA form, the CDR3 reads TGTGCCAGCAGCTGGGACAGCCTAGATACGCAGTATTTT.

Only one count was recorded for this clonotype. The chain recombines TRBV7-9 with TRBJ2-1; 8 nucleotides line up with TRBD2. J gave up 2 bases and V 5 bases, and 11 bases lay outside the gene matches. Germline CDR1 and CDR2: SEHNR and FQNEAQ (reference sequence). This CDR3 comprises 17 residues. The CDR3 region is CASSPRETSATYNEQFF. The CDR3 region has the DNA TGTGCCAGCAGCCCGAGGGAGACTAGCGCTACCTACAATGAGCAGTTCTTC. Based on the CDR3 plus reference TRBV7-9 and TRBJ2-1, the full variable domain is DTGVSQNPRHKITKRGQNVTFRCDPISEHNRLYWYRQTLGQGPEFLTYFQNEAQLEKSRLLSDRFSAERPKGSFSTLEIQRTEQGDSAMYLCASSPRETSATYNEQFFGPGTRLTVL.